Listed below are T cell receptor beta chains from one sample, sequenced in a study of T cells after posttransplantation cyclophosphamide. Using immunoSEQ multiplex PCR, the repertoire was profiled, and TCRdb retains in-frame clones only, with some absent. This table holds some 27,000 clones, approximately 90% found once. Sequenced material: PBMCs. These receptors originate from a man in his fifties or sixties. CDR3s include the opening cysteine and the closing phenylalanine or tryptophan. The D gene is left open where the match is weak. Size is omitted from some rows. Given values are once, few, many or a class for expanded clones.

CASSQTRGEKLFF TGCGCCAGCAGCCAAACCCGGGGGGAAAAACTGTTTTTT TRBJ1-4 TRBV4-1 . once
CASSLDVSKSYEQYF TGCGCCAGCAGCTTGGACGTCAGTAAATCCTACGAGCAGTACTTC TRBJ2-7 TRBV5-1 . .
CASSIVDRVILQPQHF TGTGCCAGTAGTATAGTGGACAGGGTCATCTTACAGCCCCAGCATTTT TRBJ1-5 TRBV19 TRBD1 .
CASSLFATGESDEQFF TGTGCCAGCAGTTTATTTGCGACAGGGGAATCGGATGAGCAGTTCTTC TRBJ2-1 TRBV27 TRBD1 .
CASSWGSLYHEKLFF TGTGCCAGCAGCTGGGGCAGCCTATACCACGAAAAACTGTTTTTT TRBJ1-4 TRBV5-6 . .
CASSSGEGAGGTYEQYF TGCGCCAGCAGCTCCGGAGAGGGGGCAGGGGGGACCTACGAGCAGTACTTC TRBJ2-7 TRBV5-1 . .
CATRKRDRAEKLFF TGTGCCACTAGAAAGCGGGACAGGGCCGAAAAACTGTTTTTT TRBJ1-4 TRBV7-8 TRBD1 .
CASSLALAVQYF TGTGCCAGCAGCTTAGCTCTAGCGGTACAGTACTTC TRBJ2-7 TRBV11-2 TRBD2 .
CASSQDFPRAPPNTF TGCGCCAGCAGCCAAGATTTCCCCCGAGCACCCCCCAACACCTTC TRBJ1-2 TRBV4-3 . few
CASSPTRGGTEAFF TGTGCCAGCAGCCCTACCCGGGGGGGAACTGAAGCTTTCTTT TRBJ1-1 TRBV7-9 . .
CASSLVGGNSPLHF TGTGCCAGCAGCTTAGTGGGGGGAAATTCACCCCTCCACTTT TRBJ1-6 TRBV7-8 . few
CASSLQGAETQYF TGCGCCAGCAGCCTACAGGGGGCAGAGACCCAGTACTTC TRBJ2-5 TRBV5-1 TRBD1 .
CASSQLRPGWFPEAFF TGTGCCAGCAGCCAATTGAGGCCTGGTTGGTTCCCTGAAGCTTTCTTT TRBJ1-1 TRBV14 . .
CASSHVPPTGQYF TGTGCCAGCAGCCATGTTCCCCCCACTGGGCAGTACTTC TRBJ2-7 TRBV14 . few
CATWEGTGELFF TGTGCCACCTGGGAGGGCACCGGGGAGCTGTTTTTT TRBJ2-2 TRBV10-3 TRBD2 .
CASGAGKVGEQYF TGTGCCAGCGGGGCGGGGAAAGTGGGCGAGCAGTACTTC TRBJ2-7 TRBV11-1 . .
CASSLRGGTSTDTQYF TGTGCCAGCAGCTTAAGGGGCGGAACTAGCACAGATACGCAGTATTTT TRBJ2-3 TRBV11-1 . .
CASSPFGYQPQHF TGTGCCAGCTCACCTTTCGGGTATCAGCCCCAGCATTTT TRBJ1-5 TRBV18 . once
CAWSGGQSTDTQYF TGTGCCTGGAGCGGGGGGCAGAGCACAGATACGCAGTATTTT TRBJ2-3 TRBV30 . .
CASSLGLALRMGEQYF TGTGCCAGCAGCTTAGGACTAGCCCTTCGGATGGGGGAGCAGTACTTC TRBJ2-7 TRBV7-9 TRBD2 .
CASRGQGPRDGYTF TGCGCCAGCAGAGGACAGGGGCCAAGGGATGGCTACACCTTC TRBJ1-2 TRBV5-1 TRBD1 .
CASSLYRAGTGELFF TGTGCCAGCAGTTTATACAGGGCGGGCACCGGGGAGCTGTTTTTT TRBJ2-2 TRBV28 . .
CASRRQGVDTGELFF TGTGCCAGCAGGAGACAGGGAGTGGACACCGGGGAGCTGTTTTTT TRBJ2-2 TRBV7-3 TRBD1 .
CASSLADRGPDTQYF TGCGCCAGCAGCTTGGCCGACAGGGGCCCAGATACGCAGTATTTT TRBJ2-3 TRBV5-1 TRBD1 .
CASSSPSSEQYF TGTGCCAGCAGTTCCCCCTCGAGCGAGCAGTACTTC TRBJ2-7 TRBV6-5 . .
CASSDVGTDTQYF TGTGCCAGCAGTGACGTTGGCACAGATACGCAGTATTTT TRBJ2-3 TRBV2 . .
CAWRVGVGYGYTF TGTGCCTGGAGAGTCGGGGTTGGCTATGGCTACACCTTC TRBJ1-2 TRBV30 . .
CASSFRDSTDTQYF TGTGCCAGCAGCTTCCGGGACTCCACAGATACGCAGTATTTT TRBJ2-3 TRBV7-3 . few
CASSSITSGIGDTQYF TGTGCCAGCAGTTCGATTACTAGCGGGATTGGGGATACGCAGTATTTT TRBJ2-3 TRBV6-5 TRBD2 .
CAWTQQGSIGYTF TGTGCCTGGACTCAACAGGGGTCCATTGGCTACACCTTC TRBJ1-2 TRBV30 TRBD1 .
CASSLQDQKTQYF TGTGCCAGCAGTCTACAGGACCAAAAGACCCAGTACTTC TRBJ2-5 TRBV27 . .
CASSAGNSYNEQFF TGCGCCAGCAGCGCGGGGAACTCCTACAATGAGCAGTTCTTC TRBJ2-1 TRBV5-1 . few
CASSPKSDTQYF TGTGCCAGCAGCCCTAAGTCAGATACGCAGTATTTT TRBJ2-3 TRBV7-2 . .
CAWSFWGAVTEAFF TGTGCCTGGAGTTTTTGGGGCGCGGTAACTGAAGCTTTCTTT TRBJ1-1 TRBV30 . .
CASSVDSSDNFYEQYF TGTGCCAGCAGCGTAGATTCGTCAGATAATTTCTACGAGCAGTACTTC TRBJ2-7 TRBV9 . .
CASSSGSLDSDYTF TGTGCCAGCAGTTCGGGGTCATTGGACAGCGACTACACCTTC TRBJ1-2 TRBV27 . .
CASSPSSAPFFGNTIYF TGCGCCAGCAGTCCCTCTTCCGCGCCTTTTTTCGGTAACACCATATATTTT TRBJ1-3 TRBV5-1 . .
CASSLGGQGVDTQYF TGTGCCAGCAGCTTGGGGGGACAGGGGGTAGATACGCAGTATTTT TRBJ2-3 TRBV5-6 TRBD1 .
CASSPGRRDTEAFF TGTGCCAGCTCACCAGGGAGGAGGGACACTGAAGCTTTCTTT TRBJ1-1 TRBV18 . .
CASSLGWGQASDTQYF TGTGCCAGCAGCTTAGGTTGGGGACAGGCTTCAGATACGCAGTATTTT TRBJ2-3 TRBV7-9 TRBD1 .
CASSRQGARNSPLHF TGCGCCAGCTCTCGACAGGGGGCGCGGAATTCACCCCTCCACTTT TRBJ1-6 TRBV5-1 TRBD1 .